This TCR beta chain appears in the sequencing data of a study of T cell repertoires in cytomegalovirus infection. Study context: Both CMV infection and a matching HLA type were indicated by public TCR beta signatures.

Whole-study findings and limits: Identification of carriers of CMV plus the relevant HLA was achieved through cumulative public TCR beta family frequency. CMV-specific TCR beta clonotypes restricted by HLA-C were the ones dominating the ex vivo response.

Each CDR3 protein gets one entry after TCRdb re-called the reads with MiXCR. The repertoire consists of 150,000 to 200,000 distinct CDR3 sequences, with approximately 9.6% occurring once and the leading ten covering about 4.6%. Looked up from germline, CDR1 is SGHTA and CDR2 is FQGNSA. The CDR3 is 15 residues long. The V end was cut by 1 base, the J end by 5 bases, with 12 bases between. This clonotype was counted many times. The antigen is undetermined. Sequenced: PBMCs. This TCR was recovered from a human donor in good health (CMV status not recorded). Some clones in this sample may be carry-over from other donors' samples. The V call is TRBV7-2, the J call TRBJ2-4; D gene unclear. In DNA, the CDR3 is TGTGCCAGCAGCTTAGTTTTTTCATGGGAAAACATTCAGTACTTC. Protein sequence: CASSLVFSWENIQYF.